The present entry profiles one T cell receptor (beta chain) with its context. What antigen it recognizes has not been identified. One junction end does not reproduce the germline sequence, and a read error may be involved. These data belong to a study of T cells in Graves' hyperthyroidism and ophthalmopathy (dated by TCRdb to about 2019). General notes on the study: To identify TCR V-J signatures that set the groups apart, the researchers used a discovery cohort of about a hundred patients, made up of around 40 with Graves' ophthalmopathy and 55 to 65 with stable Graves' hyperthyroidism. Prospective prediction of ophthalmopathy was tested in an independent validation cohort of some 19 hyperthyroidism patients and some 17 patients who later progressed to ophthalmopathy. For training and testing, the 100 or so patients in the discovery cohort were randomly divided in a 7:3 ratio. In addition, the study compared T-cell repertoires in thyroid tissue and in blood from several Graves' hyperthyroidism patients. Once sampling was done, hyperthyroidism patients were given methimazole at a starting dose of 30 mg daily, whereas ophthalmopathy patients were given high-dose intravenous methylprednisolone. The paper reports TCR Vbeta CDR3 sequencing of about 140 peripheral blood samples: 43 ophthalmopathy, about 75 hyperthyroidism and around 17 progressor patients. Overall study outcomes, separate from this receptor: Blood samples also contained most of the expanded thyroid clonotypes (frequency above 0.001), which suggests that blood repertoires may reflect thyroid immune responses. No statistical method was used to fix the sample size in advance, and group allocation was not hidden from the investigators. In validation, the model predicted progression to ophthalmopathy a median of about 6 months before onset, with roughly 68% sensitivity and 72.22% specificity. A 13 V-J signature model separated ophthalmopathy from stable hyperthyroidism, with nearly 90% sensitivity and around 84% specificity in cross-validation and 80%/75% in testing.

The TCR beta CDR3 regions were amplified from RNA transcripts. The first round of RT-PCR for the TCR CDR3 was performed with the HTBI primer set and the Qiagen OneStep RT-PCR kit. Libraries were constructed in a second round of multiplex PCR, after which size selection and purification were performed. Libraries were sequenced paired-end with 100 bp reads on an Illumina HiSeq2000. The study's own analysis went as follows. SOAPnuke was used to process the raw data, with reads discarded if the reads contained adapters or uncalled bases, had a mean Phred below 15, or lacked an exact constant-primer or identifier match. COPE v1.2.5 was used to merge the high-quality paired reads, and each unique nucleotide sequence was defined as a clonotype. MiTCR v1.1 was used to align the clonotypes against IMGT TRBV, TRBD and TRBJ reference segments. The analysis included only V-J combinations with a frequency above 0.0001, which together covered around 99% of the repertoires. The TCS score was defined as F50 (clonal expansion) divided by E x V (chaos), with BLOSUM62-based TCRdist calculated between CDR3 peptides within each V-J. Welch's t-statistics and random forest reduced 500 to 650 V-J features to 10 to 15, which were used in a naive Bayes classifier (R e1071). The Morisita-Horn index was used to measure how similar the thyroid and blood repertoires were. TCRdb ran its own pipeline on the public reads, namely fastp trimming at Q25 and MiXCR clone calling, and kept in-frame beta chains. Under each unique CDR3 protein, matching rows form one entry showing the most common genes and DNA. V and J calls and clone size were set by TCRdb, not the authors. This sample is represented by over 650,000 distinct CDR3 sequences; just under 45% of them were singletons. The ten largest clones take up under 8.5% of the sample.

Any patient with an uncontrolled infection, another autoimmune disease, pregnancy or lactation was excluded. Clinical symptoms, serum thyroxine and TRAb, thyroid ultrasound, and orbital computed tomography formed the basis for the diagnoses. Total RNA was extracted using Trizol reagent, and RNA quality was assessed on an Agilent 2100 Bioanalyzer. Measured from the cysteine to the phenylalanine, the CDR3 is 15 residues long. Kept here is only the CDR3 DNA, which spans 45 bases and is read in frame from base 1. In the germline V gene, CDR1 corresponds to SGHTA and CDR2 to FQGNSA. The sequence was collected from an adult man with Graves' disease, either hyperthyroidism or ophthalmopathy (not recorded which). The rearranged chain carries TRBV7-2 and TRBJ1-5, with the identity of the D gene unclear. Sequencing was performed on peripheral blood or thyroid tissue (not recorded which). In nucleotide form, the sequence is TGCGCCAGCAGCCCCGCCGGTTATAGCAATCAGCCCCAGCATTTT. Translated, this is CASSPAGYSNQPQHF.